This T cell receptor beta chain was captured by sequencing in a study of OX40 agonist ivuxolimab in advanced cancers. The assay was immunoSEQ multiplex PCR, and TCRdb's table has in-frame clones only and misses some. The top ten clones hold around 1.2% of a sample with roughly 99,000 clones, approximately 90% of them seen once. Concerning this clone itself: What it binds is unknown.

Study-wide findings and caveats: At 0.1 to 3.0 mg/kg and by week 6, clonal expansion occurred in CD4+ and CD8+ blood T cells. Among T cells, CD8+ cells averaged more expanded clones than CD4+ cells.

The CDR3 has 15 amino acids. Per the germline V gene, CDR1 is SGHRS and CDR2 is YFSETQ. The V end lost 0 bases, the J end lost 2 bases, and 10 bases lay between the germline ends. The gene calls are TRBV5-1 and TRBJ2-3; no definite D call. This sequence was found in an adult with an advanced solid tumor such as melanoma, head and neck, liver or kidney cancer. The sequenced sample was CD4+ or CD8+ T cells sorted from blood, obtained in a trial of the OX40 agonist ivuxolimab. CDR3 region: CASSLAQADTDTQYF. The DNA of the CDR3 is TGCGCCAGCAGCTTGGCACAAGCCGACACAGATACGCAGTATTTT.